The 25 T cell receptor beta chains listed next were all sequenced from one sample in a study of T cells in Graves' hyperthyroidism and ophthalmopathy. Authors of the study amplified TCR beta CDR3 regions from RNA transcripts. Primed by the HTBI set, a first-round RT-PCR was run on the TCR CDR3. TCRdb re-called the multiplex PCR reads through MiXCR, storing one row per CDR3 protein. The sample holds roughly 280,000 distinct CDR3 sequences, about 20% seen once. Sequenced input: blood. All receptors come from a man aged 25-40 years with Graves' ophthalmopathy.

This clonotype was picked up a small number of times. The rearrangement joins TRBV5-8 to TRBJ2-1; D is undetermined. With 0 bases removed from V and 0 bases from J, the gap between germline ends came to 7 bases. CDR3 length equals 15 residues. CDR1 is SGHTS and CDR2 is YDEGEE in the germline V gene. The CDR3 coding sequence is TGTGCCAGCAGCTTGGAGTTGAGCTCCTACAATGAGCAGTTCTTC. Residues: CASSLELSSYNEQFF.

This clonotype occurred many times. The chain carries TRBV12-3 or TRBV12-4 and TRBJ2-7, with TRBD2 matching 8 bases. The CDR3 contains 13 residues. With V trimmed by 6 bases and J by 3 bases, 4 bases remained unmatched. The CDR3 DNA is TGTGCCAGCAGCCAGAGCGGGAGCTACGAGCAGTACTTC. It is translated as CASSQSGSYEQYF.

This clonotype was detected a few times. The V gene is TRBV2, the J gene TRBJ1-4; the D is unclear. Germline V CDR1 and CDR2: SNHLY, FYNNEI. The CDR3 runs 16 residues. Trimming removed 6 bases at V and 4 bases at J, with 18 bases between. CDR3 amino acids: CASRGLVAGFNEKLFF. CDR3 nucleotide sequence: TGTGCCAGCAGGGGCTTGGTAGCCGGGTTTAATGAAAAACTGTTTTTT.

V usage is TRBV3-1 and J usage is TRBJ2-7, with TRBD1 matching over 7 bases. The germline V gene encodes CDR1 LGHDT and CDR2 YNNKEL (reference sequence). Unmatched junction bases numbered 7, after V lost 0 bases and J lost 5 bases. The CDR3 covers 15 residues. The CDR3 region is CASSQESEGGHEQYF. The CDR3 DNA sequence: TGTGCCAGCAGCCAAGAATCAGAAGGGGGCCACGAGCAGTACTTC.

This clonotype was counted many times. The CDR3 coding sequence is TGTGCCAGCAGCTCCCCGGGACGATACTCGGAGACCCAGTACTTC. It yields the protein CASSSPGRYSETQYF. The chain joins TRBV11-2 to TRBJ2-5, with D perhaps given as TRBD1 or TRBD2 (5 bases each). The CDR3 consists of 15 residues. Per germline, CDR1 SGHAT and CDR2 FQNNGV. Trimming removed 4 bases at V and 5 bases at J, with 17 bases between.

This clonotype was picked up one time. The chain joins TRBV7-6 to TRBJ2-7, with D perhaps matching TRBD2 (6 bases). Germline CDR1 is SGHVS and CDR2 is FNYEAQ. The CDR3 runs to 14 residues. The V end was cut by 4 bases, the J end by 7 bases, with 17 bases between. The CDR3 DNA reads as TGTGCCAGCAGCTACGGGCCCCCCGCGGGGGAGCAGTACTTC. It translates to CASSYGPPAGEQYF.

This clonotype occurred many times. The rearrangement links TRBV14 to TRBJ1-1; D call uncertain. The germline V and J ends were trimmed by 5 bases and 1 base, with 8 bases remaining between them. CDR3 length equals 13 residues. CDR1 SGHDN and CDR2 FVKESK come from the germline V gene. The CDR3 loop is CASSFGPNTEAFF. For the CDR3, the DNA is TGTGCCAGCAGCTTCGGACCGAACACTGAAGCTTTCTTT.

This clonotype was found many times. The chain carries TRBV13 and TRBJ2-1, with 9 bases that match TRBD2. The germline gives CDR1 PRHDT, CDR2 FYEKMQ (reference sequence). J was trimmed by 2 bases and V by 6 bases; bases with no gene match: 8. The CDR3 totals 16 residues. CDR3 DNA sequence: TGTGCCAGCAGTTCCGGACTAGCGTTGACCTACAATGAGCAGTTCTTC. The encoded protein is CASSSGLALTYNEQFF.

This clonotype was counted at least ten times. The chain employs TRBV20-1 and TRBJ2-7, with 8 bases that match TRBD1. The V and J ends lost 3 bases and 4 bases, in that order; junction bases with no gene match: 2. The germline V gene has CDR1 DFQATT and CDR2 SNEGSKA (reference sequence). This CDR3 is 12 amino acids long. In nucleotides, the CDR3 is TGCAGTGCTAGTACAGGGGGGTACGAGCAGTACTTC. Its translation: CSASTGGYEQYF.

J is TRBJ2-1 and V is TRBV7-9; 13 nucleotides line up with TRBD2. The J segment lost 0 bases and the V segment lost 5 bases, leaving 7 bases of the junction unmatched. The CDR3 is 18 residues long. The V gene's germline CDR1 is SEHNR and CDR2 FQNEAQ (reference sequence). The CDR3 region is CASSPGTSGASSYNEQFF. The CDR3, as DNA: TGTGCCAGCAGCCCCGGGACTAGCGGGGCAAGCTCCTACAATGAGCAGTTCTTC.

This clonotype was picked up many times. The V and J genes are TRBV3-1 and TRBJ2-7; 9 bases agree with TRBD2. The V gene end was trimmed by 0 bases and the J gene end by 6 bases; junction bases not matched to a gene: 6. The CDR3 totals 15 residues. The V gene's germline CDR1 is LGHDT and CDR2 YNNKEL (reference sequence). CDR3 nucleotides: TGTGCCAGCAGCCAAGAGTCAGCGGGAGGCCGCGAGCAGTACTTC. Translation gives CASSQESAGGREQYF.

This chain's CDR3 is CASSVSGSYEQYF. CDR3 DNA: TGTGCCAGCAGCGTTAGCGGGAGCTACGAGCAGTACTTC. V is TRBV7-3 and J is TRBJ2-7; the match to TRBD2 covers 9 bases. V shed 5 bases and J 3 bases; nucleotides not matched to a gene: 2. There are 13 residues in the CDR3. Germline V gene data show CDR1 as SGHTA and CDR2 as FQGTGA.

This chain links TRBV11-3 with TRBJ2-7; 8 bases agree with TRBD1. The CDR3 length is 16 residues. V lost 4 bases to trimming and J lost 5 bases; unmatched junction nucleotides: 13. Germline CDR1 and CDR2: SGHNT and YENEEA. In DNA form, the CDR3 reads TGTGCCAGCAGCTCTGACAGGGGATGGATGTCCGACGAGCAGTACTTC. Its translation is CASSSDRGWMSDEQYF.

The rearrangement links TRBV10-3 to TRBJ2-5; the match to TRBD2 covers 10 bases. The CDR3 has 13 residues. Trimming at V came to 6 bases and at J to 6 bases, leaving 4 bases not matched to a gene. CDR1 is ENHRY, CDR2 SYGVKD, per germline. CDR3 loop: CAISRTSGKTQYF. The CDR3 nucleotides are TGTGCCATCAGCCGTACTAGCGGGAAGACCCAGTACTTC.

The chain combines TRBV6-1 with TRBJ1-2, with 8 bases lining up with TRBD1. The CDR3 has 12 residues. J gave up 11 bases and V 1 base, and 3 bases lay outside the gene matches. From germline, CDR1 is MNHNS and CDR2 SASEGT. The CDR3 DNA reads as TGTGCCAGCAGTGAAGTCACAGGGGGTTACACCTTC. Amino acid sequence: CASSEVTGGYTF.

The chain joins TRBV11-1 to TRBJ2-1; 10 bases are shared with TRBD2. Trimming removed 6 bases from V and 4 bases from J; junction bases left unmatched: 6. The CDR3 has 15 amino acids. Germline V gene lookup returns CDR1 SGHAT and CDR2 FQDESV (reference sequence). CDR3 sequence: CASSAGLAVYNEQFF. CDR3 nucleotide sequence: TGTGCCAGCAGTGCCGGACTAGCGGTATACAATGAGCAGTTCTTC.

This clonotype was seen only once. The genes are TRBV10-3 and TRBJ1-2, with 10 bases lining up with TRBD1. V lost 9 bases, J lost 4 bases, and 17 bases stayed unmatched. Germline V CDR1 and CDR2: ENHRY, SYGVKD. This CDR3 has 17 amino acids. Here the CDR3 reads CAISTTGTGDIGYGYTF. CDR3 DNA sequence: TGTGCCATTTCTACTACCGGGACAGGGGATATCGGCTATGGCTACACCTTC.

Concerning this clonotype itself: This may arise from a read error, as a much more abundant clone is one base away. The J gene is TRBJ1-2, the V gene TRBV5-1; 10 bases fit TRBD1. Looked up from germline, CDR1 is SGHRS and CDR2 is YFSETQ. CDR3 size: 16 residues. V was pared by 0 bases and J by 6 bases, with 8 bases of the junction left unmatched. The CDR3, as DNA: TGCGCCAGCAGCTTGGATGGGACAGGGGACCAAAATGGCTACACCTTC. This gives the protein CASSLDGTGDQNGYTF.

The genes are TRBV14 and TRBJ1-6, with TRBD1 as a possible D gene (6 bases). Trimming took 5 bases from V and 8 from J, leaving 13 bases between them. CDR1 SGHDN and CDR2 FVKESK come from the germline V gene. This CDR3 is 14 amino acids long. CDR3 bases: TGTGCCAGCAGCTTCAGGACAGCCTATTCACCCCTCCACTTT. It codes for CASSFRTAYSPLHF.

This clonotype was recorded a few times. CDR3 loop: CAISNRAGGAYEQYF. The DNA for the CDR3 is TGTGCCATCAGTAATCGGGCGGGAGGGGCCTACGAGCAGTACTTC. The J gene is TRBJ2-7, the V gene TRBV10-3; 9 positions match TRBD2. CDR1 ENHRY and CDR2 SYGVKD come from the germline V gene. The CDR3 has 15 residues. Trimming at V came to 5 bases and at J to 2 bases, leaving 7 bases not matched to a gene.

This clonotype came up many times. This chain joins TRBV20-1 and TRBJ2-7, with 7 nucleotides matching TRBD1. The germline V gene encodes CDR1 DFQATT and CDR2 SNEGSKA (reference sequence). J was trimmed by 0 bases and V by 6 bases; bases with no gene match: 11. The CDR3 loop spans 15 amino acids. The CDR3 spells CSATQGVGGSYEQYF. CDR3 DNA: TGCAGTGCAACCCAGGGGGTAGGGGGCTCCTACGAGCAGTACTTC.

CDR3 coding DNA: TGCAGTGCAACCGGGACTAGTGCTGGCAATGAGCAGTTCTTC. Translation gives CSATGTSAGNEQFF. The chain recombines TRBV20-1 with TRBJ2-1; 8 bases are a match to TRBD2. The CDR3 covers 14 residues. V gave up 6 bases and J gave up 6 bases; unmatched junction bases: 10. CDR1 and CDR2 (germline): DFQATT, SNEGSKA (reference sequence).

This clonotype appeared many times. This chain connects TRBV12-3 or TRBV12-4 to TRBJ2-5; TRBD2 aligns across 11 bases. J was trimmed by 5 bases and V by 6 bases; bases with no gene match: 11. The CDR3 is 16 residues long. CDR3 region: CASRSGLAGGSETQYF. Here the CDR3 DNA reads TGTGCCAGCAGATCCGGCCTAGCGGGAGGATCGGAGACCCAGTACTTC.

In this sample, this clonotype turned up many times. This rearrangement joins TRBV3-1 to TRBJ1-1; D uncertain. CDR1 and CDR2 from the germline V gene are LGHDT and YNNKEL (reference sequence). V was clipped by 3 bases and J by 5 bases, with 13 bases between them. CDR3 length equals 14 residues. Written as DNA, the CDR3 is TGTGCCAGCAGCCAGTCCCCAGGAGGGACTGAAGCTTTCTTT. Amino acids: CASSQSPGGTEAFF.

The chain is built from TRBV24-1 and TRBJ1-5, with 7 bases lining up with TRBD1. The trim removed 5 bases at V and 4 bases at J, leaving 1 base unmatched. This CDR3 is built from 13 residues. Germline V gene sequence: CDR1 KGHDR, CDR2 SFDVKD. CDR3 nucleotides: TGTGCCACCAGTGGACAGGGTAATCAGCCCCAGCATTTT. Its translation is CATSGQGNQPQHF.